A selection of T cell receptor beta chains follows, all from one sample in a study of CXCR3-negative and CXCR3-positive naive CD8 T cells. TCRdb reprocessed the 5' RACE reads and stores each CDR3 protein as one record, lacking DNA. Recorded here are around 81,000 distinct CDR3 sequences; the top ten clones represent around 1.6%. The sample taken for sequencing was naive CXCR3- CD8+ T cells from blood. These receptors originate from a human donor in good health. Some clones in this sample may be carry-over from other donors' samples. Each CDR3 is given with its conserved first and last residue. Fields, in order: CDR3 protein, J gene, V gene.

CDR3aa: CASSPGDHEQFF; j_gene: TRBJ2-1; v_gene: TRBV12-3/TRBV12-4
CDR3aa: CASRPAASSYNEQFF; j_gene: TRBJ2-1; v_gene: TRBV6-5
CDR3aa: CSGTSLREQYF; j_gene: TRBJ2-7; v_gene: TRBV20-1
CDR3aa: CASIKTANTGELFF; j_gene: TRBJ2-2; v_gene: TRBV19
CDR3aa: CSVPAGTGETYEQYF; j_gene: TRBJ2-7; v_gene: TRBV29-1
CDR3aa: CASSPFRQGDIQYF; j_gene: TRBJ2-4; v_gene: TRBV23-1
CDR3aa: CAISEPGQGEMNQPQHF; j_gene: TRBJ1-5; v_gene: TRBV10-3
CDR3aa: CSVGGTSFQPQHF; j_gene: TRBJ1-5; v_gene: TRBV29-1
CDR3aa: CASRFAEDGNTIYF; j_gene: TRBJ1-3; v_gene: TRBV6-1
CDR3aa: CASSPGGRGESTEAFF; j_gene: TRBJ1-1; v_gene: TRBV4-3
CDR3aa: CSAYLRDSLSEQFF; j_gene: TRBJ2-1; v_gene: TRBV29-1
CDR3aa: CSVTGGPTYEQYF; j_gene: TRBJ2-7; v_gene: TRBV29-1
CDR3aa: CASSIGGQGYNSPLHF; j_gene: TRBJ1-6; v_gene: TRBV19
CDR3aa: CASSGGLTDTQYF; j_gene: TRBJ2-3; v_gene: TRBV7-2
CDR3aa: CSVGVDSYNEQFF; j_gene: TRBJ2-1; v_gene: TRBV29-1
CDR3aa: CASSYSAGTGDEQFF; j_gene: TRBJ2-1; v_gene: TRBV6-5
CDR3aa: CASSVGGPGPRNTEAFF; j_gene: TRBJ1-1; v_gene: TRBV9
CDR3aa: CASSLNPPGDEQFF; j_gene: TRBJ2-1; v_gene: TRBV7-3
CDR3aa: CASSPTWAGIHEQYF; j_gene: TRBJ2-7; v_gene: TRBV19
CDR3aa: CASSPLGQESSGGGTDTQYF; j_gene: TRBJ2-3; v_gene: TRBV28
CDR3aa: CASSPTPDPSYNEQFF; j_gene: TRBJ2-1; v_gene: TRBV9
CDR3aa: CASSSGYEETQYF; j_gene: TRBJ2-5; v_gene: TRBV12-3/TRBV12-4
CDR3aa: CASSWGDSYEQYF; j_gene: TRBJ2-7; v_gene: TRBV5-1